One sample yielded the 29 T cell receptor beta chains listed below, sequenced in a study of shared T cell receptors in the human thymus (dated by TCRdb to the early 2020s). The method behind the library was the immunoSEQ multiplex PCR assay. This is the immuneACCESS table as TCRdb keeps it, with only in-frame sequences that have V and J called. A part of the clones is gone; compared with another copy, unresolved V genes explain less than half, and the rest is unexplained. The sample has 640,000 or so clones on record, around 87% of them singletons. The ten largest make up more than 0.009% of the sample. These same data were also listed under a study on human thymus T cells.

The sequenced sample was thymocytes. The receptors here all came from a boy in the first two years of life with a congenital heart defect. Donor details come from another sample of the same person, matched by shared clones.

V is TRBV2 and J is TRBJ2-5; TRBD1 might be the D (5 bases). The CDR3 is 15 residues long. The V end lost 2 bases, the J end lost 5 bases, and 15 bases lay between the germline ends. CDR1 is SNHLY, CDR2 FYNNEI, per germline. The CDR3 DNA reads TGTGCCAGCAGTGAACAGGGCTTGATGGGGGAGACCCAGTACTTC. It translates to CASSEQGLMGETQYF.

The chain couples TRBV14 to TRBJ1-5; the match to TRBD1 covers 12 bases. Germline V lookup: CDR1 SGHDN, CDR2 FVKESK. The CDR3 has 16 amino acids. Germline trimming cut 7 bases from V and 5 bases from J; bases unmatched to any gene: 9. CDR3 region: CASNDRDRGPDQPQHF. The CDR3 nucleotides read TGTGCCAGCAACGACCGGGACAGGGGGCCGGATCAGCCCCAGCATTTT.

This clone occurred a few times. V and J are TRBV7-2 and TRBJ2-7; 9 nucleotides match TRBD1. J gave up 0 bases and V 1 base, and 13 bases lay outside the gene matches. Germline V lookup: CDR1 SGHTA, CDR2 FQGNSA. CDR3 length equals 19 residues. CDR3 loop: CASSLVLGTGKNSSYEQYF. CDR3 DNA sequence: TGTGCCAGCAGCTTAGTTCTCGGGACAGGGAAGAACAGCTCCTACGAGCAGTACTTC.

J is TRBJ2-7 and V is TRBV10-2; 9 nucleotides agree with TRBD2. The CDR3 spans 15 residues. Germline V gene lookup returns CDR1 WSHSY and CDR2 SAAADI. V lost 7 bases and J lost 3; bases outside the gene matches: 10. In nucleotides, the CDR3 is TGCGCCAGCATCCGACGACTAGCGGAGCACTACGAGCAGTACTTC. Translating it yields CASIRRLAEHYEQYF.

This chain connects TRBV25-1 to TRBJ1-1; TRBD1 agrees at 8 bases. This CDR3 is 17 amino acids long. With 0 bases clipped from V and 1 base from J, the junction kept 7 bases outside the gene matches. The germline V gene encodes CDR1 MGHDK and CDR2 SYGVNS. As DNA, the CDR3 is TGTGCCAGCAGTGAATACACAGGGGGAAATCGGAACACTGAAGCTTTCTTT. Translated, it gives CASSEYTGGNRNTEAFF.

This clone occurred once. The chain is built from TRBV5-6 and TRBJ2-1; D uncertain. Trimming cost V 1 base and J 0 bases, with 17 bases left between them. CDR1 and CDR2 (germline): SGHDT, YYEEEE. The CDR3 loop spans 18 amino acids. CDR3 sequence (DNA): TGTGCCAGCAGCTTGTTTCTATGTCATGAAAGCTCCTACAATGAGCAGTTCTTC. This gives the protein CASSLFLCHESSYNEQFF.

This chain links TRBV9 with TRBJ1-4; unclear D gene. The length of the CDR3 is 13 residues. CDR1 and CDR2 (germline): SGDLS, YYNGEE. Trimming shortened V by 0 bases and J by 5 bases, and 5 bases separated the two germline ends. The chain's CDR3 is CASSVAGNEKLFF. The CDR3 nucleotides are TGTGCCAGCAGCGTAGCGGGAAATGAAAAACTGTTTTTT. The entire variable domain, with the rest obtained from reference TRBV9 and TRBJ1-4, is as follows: DSGVTQTPKHLITATGQRVTLRCSPRSGDLSVYWYQQSLDQGLQFLIQYYNGEERAKGNILERFSAQQFPDLHSELNLSSLELGDSALYFCASSVAGNEKLFFGSGTQLSVL.

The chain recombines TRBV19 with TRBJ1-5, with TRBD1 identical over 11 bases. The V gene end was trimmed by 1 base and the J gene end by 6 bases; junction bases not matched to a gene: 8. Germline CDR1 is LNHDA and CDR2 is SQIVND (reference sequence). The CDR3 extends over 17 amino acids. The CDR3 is CASSIAVRTGGGQPQHF. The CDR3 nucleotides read TGTGCCAGTAGTATAGCGGTCCGGACAGGGGGCGGTCAGCCCCAGCATTTT. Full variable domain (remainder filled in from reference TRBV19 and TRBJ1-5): DGGITQSPKYLFRKEGQNVTLSCEQNLNHDAMYWYRQDPGQGLRLIYYSQIVNDFQKGDIAEGYSVSREKKESFPLTVTSAQKNPTAFYLCASSIAVRTGGGQPQHFGDGTRLSIL.

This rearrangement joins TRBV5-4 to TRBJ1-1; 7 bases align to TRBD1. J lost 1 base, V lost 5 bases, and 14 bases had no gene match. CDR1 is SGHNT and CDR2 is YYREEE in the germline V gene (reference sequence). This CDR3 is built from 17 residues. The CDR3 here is CASRPRGQTARNTEAFF. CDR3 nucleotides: TGTGCCAGCAGGCCGAGGGGGCAGACTGCTCGGAACACTGAAGCTTTCTTT.

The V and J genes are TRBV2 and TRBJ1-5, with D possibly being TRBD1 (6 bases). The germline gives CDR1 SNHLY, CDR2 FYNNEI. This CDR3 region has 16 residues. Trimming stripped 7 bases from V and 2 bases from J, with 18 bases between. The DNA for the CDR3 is TGTGCCAGCACCCGGGAGGGGGGAAAGGGCAATCAGCCCCAGCATTTT. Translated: CASTREGGKGNQPQHF.

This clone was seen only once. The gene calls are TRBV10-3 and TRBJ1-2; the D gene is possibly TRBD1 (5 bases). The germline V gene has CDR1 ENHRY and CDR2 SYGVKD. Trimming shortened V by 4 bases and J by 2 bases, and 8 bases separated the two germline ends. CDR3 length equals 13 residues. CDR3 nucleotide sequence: TGTGCCATCAGTGCGGGGGGAAACTATGGCTACACCTTC. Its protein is CAISAGGNYGYTF.

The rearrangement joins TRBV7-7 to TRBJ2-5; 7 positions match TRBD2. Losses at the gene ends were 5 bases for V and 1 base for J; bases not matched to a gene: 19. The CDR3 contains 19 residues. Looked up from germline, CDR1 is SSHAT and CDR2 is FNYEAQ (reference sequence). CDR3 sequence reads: CASSTGRDVSATLQETQYF. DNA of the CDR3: TGTGCCAGCAGCACGGGGAGGGATGTTAGCGCGACGCTCCAAGAGACCCAGTACTTC.

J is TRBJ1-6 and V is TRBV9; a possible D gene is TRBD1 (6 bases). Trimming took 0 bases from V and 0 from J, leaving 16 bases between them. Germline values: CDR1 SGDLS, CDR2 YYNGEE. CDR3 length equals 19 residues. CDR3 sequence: CASSVGGTKDSSYNSPLHF. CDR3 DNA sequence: TGTGCCAGCAGCGTAGGTGGGACAAAAGACAGCTCCTATAATTCACCCCTCCACTTT.

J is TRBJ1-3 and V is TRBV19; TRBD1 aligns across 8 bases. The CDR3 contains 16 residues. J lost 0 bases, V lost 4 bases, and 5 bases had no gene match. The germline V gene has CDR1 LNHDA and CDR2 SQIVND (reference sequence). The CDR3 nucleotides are TGTGCCAGTAGTAGCCGGGACAGGAACTCTGGAAACACCATATATTTT. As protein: CASSSRDRNSGNTIYF. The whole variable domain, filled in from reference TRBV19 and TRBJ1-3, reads DGGITQSPKYLFRKEGQNVTLSCEQNLNHDAMYWYRQDPGQGLRLIYYSQIVNDFQKGDIAEGYSVSREKKESFPLTVTSAQKNPTAFYLCASSSRDRNSGNTIYFGEGSWLTVV.

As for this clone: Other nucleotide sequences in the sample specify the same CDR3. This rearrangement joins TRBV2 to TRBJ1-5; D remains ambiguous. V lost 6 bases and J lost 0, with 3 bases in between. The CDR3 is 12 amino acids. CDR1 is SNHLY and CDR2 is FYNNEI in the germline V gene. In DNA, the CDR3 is TGTGCCAGCAGCCTTAGCAATCAGCCCCAGCATTTT. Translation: CASSLSNQPQHF. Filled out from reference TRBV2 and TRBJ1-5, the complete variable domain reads EPEVTQTPSHQVTQMGQEVILRCVPISNHLYFYWYRQILGQKVEFLVSFYNNEISEKSEIFDDQFSVERPDGSNFTLKIRSTKLEDSAMYFCASSLSNQPQHFGDGTRLSIL.

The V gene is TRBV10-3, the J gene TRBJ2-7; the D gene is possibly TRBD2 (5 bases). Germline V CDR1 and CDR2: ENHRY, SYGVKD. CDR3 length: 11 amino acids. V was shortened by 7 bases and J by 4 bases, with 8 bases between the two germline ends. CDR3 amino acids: CAINGEYEQYF. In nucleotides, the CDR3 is TGTGCCATCAACGGGGAGTACGAGCAGTACTTC.

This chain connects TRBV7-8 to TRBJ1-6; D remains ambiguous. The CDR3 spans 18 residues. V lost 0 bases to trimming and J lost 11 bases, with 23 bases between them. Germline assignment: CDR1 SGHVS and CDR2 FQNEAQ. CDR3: CASSLAAPLAQHHAPLHF. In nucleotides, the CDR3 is TGTGCCAGCAGCTTAGCGGCCCCCTTAGCTCAGCACCATGCACCCCTCCACTTT.

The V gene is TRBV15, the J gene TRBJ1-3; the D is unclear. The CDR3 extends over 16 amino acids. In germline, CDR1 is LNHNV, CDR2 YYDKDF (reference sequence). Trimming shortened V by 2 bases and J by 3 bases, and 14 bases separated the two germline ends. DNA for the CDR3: TGTGCCACCAGCAGACTTGGCCGGGGAGGTGGAAACACCATATATTTT. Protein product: CATSRLGRGGGNTIYF.

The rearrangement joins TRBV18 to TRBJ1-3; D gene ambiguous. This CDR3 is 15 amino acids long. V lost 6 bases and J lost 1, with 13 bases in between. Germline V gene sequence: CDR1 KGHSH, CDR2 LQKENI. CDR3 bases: TGTGCCAGCTCGCGAGAGGCACCATCTGGAAACACCATATATTTT. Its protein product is CASSREAPSGNTIYF.

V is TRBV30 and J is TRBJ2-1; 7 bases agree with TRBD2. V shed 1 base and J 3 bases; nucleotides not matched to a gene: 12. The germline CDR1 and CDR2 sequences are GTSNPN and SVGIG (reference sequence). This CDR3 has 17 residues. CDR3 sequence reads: CAWSDLLRREIYNEQFF. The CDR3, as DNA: TGTGCCTGGAGTGATCTGCTTCGGCGGGAGATCTACAATGAGCAGTTCTTC.

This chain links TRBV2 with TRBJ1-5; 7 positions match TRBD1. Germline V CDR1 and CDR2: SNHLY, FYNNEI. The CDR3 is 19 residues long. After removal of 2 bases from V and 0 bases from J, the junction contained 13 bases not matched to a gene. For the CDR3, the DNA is TGTGCCAGCAGTGAAAAGAGTTGGGACAGTTGGTATAGCAATCAGCCCCAGCATTTT. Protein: CASSEKSWDSWYSNQPQHF.

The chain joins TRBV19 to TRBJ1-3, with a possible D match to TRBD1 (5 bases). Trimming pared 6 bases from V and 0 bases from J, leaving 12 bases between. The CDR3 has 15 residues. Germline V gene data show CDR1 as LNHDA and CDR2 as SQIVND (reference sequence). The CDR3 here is CASSPPGYSGNTIYF. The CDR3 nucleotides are TGTGCCAGTAGCCCCCCAGGGTACTCTGGAAACACCATATATTTT.

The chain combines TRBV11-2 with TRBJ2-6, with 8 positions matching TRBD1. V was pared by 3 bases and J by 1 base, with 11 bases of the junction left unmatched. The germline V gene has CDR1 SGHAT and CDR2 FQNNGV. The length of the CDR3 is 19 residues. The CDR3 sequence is CASSLPPGQERSGANVLTF. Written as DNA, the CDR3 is TGTGCCAGCAGCTTGCCCCCGGGACAGGAAAGATCTGGGGCCAACGTCCTGACTTTC.

CDR3 in DNA: TGCAGTGCTAGGGACTGGACTGAAGCTTTCTTT. The encoded protein is CSARDWTEAFF. The chain employs TRBV20-1 and TRBJ1-1; D gene unclear. Germline CDR1 reads DFQATT; CDR2 reads SNEGSKA (reference sequence). This CDR3 region has 11 residues. V was cut by 3 bases and J by 5 bases, with 7 bases left in between.

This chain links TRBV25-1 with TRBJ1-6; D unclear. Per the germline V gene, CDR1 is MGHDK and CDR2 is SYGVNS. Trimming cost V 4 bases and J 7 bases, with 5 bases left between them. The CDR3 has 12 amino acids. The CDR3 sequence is CASSGGNSPLHF. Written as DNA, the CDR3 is TGTGCCAGCAGTGGAGGGAATTCACCCCTCCACTTT.

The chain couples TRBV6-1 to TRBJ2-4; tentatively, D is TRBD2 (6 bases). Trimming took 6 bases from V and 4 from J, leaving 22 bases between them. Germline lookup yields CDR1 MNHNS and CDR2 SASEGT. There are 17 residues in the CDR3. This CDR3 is CASSELQRRGIKNIQYF. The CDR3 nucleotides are TGTGCCAGCAGCGAACTCCAACGCCGGGGGATTAAAAACATTCAGTACTTC.

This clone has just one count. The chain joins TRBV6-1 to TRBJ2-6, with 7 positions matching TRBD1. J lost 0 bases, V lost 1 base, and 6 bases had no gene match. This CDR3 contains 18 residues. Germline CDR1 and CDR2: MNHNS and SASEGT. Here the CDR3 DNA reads TGTGCCAGCAGTGAAGGGGCAGGGGGTAGCTCTGGGGCCAACGTCCTGACTTTC. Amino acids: CASSEGAGGSSGANVLTF.

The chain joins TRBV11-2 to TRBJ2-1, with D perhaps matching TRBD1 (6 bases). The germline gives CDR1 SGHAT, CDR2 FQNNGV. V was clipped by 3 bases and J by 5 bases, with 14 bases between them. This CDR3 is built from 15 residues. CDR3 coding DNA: TGTGCCAGCAGCTTCAGGGGTGCGGGCGACAATGAGCAGTTCTTC. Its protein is CASSFRGAGDNEQFF.

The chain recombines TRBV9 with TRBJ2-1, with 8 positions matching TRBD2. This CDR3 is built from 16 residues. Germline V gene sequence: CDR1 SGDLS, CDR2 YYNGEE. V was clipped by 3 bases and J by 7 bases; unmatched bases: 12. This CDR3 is CASSGQRGGGENEQFF. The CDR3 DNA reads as TGTGCCAGCAGCGGTCAACGGGGGGGCGGGGAGAATGAGCAGTTCTTC.